The sequence of this TCR beta chain was determined in a study of regulatory T cells in long-lasting Graves disease. Study results and caveats: TRBV28 was favored in persistent disease, as were TRBJ1-2 and TRBJ2-5. It was peripheral blood alone, not thyroid tissue, that was studied. A reduction in accuracy may have resulted from the small sample size.

The junction had 5 bases not matched to a gene; V was cut back by 0 bases and J by 1 base. Germline V CDR1 and CDR2: MNHEY, SVGAGI. The length of the CDR3 is 17 residues. To make TCR beta libraries, researchers used iRepertoire HTBI primers and Arm-PCR of CDR3 regions. TCRdb redid the calling of the multiplex PCR reads with MiXCR, one entry per CDR3 protein. The table records some 200,000 distinct CDR3 sequences, around 19% of them present only once. Details on this clonotype: As yet, its antigen is unknown.

Time point described: newly diagnosed GD, antithyroid drugs for less than 3 months. Making the TCR library involved RNA that had been extracted from PBMCs. The data also belong to a second study, concerning T cells in Graves' hyperthyroidism and ophthalmopathy. This second study says: Among clonotypes expanded in thyroid above 0.001, most were also found in blood.

The sequence came from a woman aged 25 to 39 with Graves disease. The sequenced sample was peripheral blood mononuclear cells (PBMCs), obtained at new diagnosis, from a patient treated with antithyroid drugs. The chain uses TRBV6-5 and TRBJ2-2, with TRBD2 identical over 7 bases. CDR3 sequence (DNA): TGTGCCAGCAGTTACTCGAAGCGGGGAGGGAACACCGGGGAGCTGTTTTTT. Residues: CASSYSKRGGNTGELFF.